The T cell receptor (beta chain) under discussion was sequenced for a study of blood T cells in healthy people across ages. Study-wide findings and caveats: Fewer expanded clones and more diversity marked long-lived versus aged donors.

Using a J-beta primer mix together with a sample-barcoded 5' primer, a second PCR was run for about 6 to 12 cycles. In TCRdb, the 5' RACE reads were re-called with MiXCR into one record per CDR3 protein. The table lists about 1.4 million distinct CDR3 sequences, around 55% of them singletons. Looked up from germline, CDR1 is MNHNY and CDR2 is SVGAGI (reference sequence). The V gene end was trimmed by 6 bases and the J gene end by 2 bases; junction bases not matched to a gene: 10. The CDR3 extends over 17 amino acids. With respect to this clonotype: Its cognate antigen is unknown.

This chain links TRBV6-6 with TRBJ2-1; TRBD2 matches at 10 bases. Input material: blood. This receptor was taken from a man between 18 and 29 years old in good health. The CDR3 coding sequence is TGTGCCAGCAGCCAAACCCCTAGCGGGAGCCCCTACAATGAGCAGTTCTTC. Protein product: CASSQTPSGSPYNEQFF.